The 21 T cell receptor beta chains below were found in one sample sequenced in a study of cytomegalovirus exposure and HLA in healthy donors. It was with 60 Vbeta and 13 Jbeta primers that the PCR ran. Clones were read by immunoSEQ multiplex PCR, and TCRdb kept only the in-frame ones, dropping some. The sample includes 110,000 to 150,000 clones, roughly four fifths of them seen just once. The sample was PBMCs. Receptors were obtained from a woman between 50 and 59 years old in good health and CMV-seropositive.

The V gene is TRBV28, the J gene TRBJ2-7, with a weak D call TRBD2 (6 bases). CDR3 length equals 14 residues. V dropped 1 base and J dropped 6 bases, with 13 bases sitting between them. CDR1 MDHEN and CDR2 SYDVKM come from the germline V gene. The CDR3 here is CASSLLTGDAEQYF. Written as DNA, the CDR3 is TGTGCCAGCAGTTTATTAACGGGGGACGCCGAGCAGTACTTC. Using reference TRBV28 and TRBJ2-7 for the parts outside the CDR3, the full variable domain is DVKVTQSSRYLVKRTGEKVFLECVQDMDHENMFWYRQDPGLGLRLIYFSYDVKMKEKGDIPEGYSVSREKKERFSLILESASTNQTSMYLCASSLLTGDAEQYFGPGTRLTVT.

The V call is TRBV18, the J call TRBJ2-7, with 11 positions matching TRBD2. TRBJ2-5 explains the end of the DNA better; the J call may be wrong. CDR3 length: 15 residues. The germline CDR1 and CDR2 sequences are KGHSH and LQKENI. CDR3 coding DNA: TGTGCCAGCTCACCAGTGACTAGCGGGGAAGAGACCCAGTACTTC. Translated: CASSPVTSGEETQYF.

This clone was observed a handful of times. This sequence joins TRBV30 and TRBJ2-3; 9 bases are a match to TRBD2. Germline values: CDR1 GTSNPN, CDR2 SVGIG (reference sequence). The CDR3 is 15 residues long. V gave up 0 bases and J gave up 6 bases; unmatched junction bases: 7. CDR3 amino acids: CAWSVLSGGPDTQYF. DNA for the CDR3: TGTGCCTGGAGTGTTCTAAGCGGGGGGCCTGATACGCAGTATTTT. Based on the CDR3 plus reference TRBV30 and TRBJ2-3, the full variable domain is SQTIHQWPATLVQPVGSPLSLECTVEGTSNPNLYWYRQAAGRGLQLLFYSVGIGQISSEVPQNLSASRPQDRQFILSSKKLLLSDSGFYLCAWSVLSGGPDTQYFGPGTRLTVL.

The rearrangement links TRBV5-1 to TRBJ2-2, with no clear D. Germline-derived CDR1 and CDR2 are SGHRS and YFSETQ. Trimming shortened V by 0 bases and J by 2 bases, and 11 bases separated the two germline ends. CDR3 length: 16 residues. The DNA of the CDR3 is TGCGCCAGCAGCTTGGTCCCCCAGTTAAACACCGGGGAGCTGTTTTTT. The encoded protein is CASSLVPQLNTGELFF.

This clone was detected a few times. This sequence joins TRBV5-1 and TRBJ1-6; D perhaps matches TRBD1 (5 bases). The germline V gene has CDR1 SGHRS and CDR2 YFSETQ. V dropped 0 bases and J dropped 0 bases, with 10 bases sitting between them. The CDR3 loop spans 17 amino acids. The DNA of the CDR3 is TGCGCCAGCAGCTTGGACGTCGGGGGCTCCTATAATTCACCCCTCCACTTT. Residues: CASSLDVGGSYNSPLHF.

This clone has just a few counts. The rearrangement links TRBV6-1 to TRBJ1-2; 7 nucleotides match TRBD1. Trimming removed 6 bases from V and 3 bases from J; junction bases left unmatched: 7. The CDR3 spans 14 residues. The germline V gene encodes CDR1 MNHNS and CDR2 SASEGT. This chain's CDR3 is CASSPGGADYGYTF. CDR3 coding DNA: TGTGCCAGCAGCCCAGGGGGAGCCGACTATGGCTACACCTTC.

CDR3 in DNA: TGTGCCATCAGCGAGACAGGGTTGGGTAATTCACCCCTCCACTTT. This translates into CAISETGLGNSPLHF. The genes are TRBV10-3 and TRBJ1-6, with 7 bases identical to TRBD1. The ends lost 6 bases at V and 6 bases at J; junction bases unmatched: 8. This CDR3 is 15 amino acids long. Germline values: CDR1 ENHRY, CDR2 SYGVKD.

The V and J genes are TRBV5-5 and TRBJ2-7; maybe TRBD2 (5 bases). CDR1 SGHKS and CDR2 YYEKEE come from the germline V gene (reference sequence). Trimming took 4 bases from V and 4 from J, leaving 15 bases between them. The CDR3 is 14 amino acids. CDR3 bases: TGTGCCAGCAGCCCCGGAGGTGGGAGATACGAGCAGTACTTC. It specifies CASSPGGGRYEQYF.

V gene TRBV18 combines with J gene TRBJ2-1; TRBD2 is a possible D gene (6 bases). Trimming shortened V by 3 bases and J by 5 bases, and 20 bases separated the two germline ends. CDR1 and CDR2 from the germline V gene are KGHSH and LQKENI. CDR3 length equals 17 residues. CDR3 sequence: CASSPTLEGSVNNEQFF. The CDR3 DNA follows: TGTGCCAGCTCACCGACTTTGGAGGGGTCTGTTAACAATGAGCAGTTCTTC.

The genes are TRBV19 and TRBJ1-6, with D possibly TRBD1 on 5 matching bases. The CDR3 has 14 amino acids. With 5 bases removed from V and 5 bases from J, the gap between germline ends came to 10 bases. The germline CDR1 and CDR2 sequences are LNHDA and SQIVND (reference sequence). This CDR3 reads CASSGQVNNSPLHF. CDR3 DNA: TGTGCCAGTAGTGGACAAGTTAATAATTCACCCCTCCACTTT.

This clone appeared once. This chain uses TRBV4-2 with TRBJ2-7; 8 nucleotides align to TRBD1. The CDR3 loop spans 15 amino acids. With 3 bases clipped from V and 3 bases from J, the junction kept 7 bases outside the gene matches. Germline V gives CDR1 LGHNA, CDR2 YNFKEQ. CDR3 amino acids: CASSHARQGIYEQYF. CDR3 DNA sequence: TGTGCCAGCAGCCACGCCAGACAGGGGATCTACGAGCAGTACTTC.

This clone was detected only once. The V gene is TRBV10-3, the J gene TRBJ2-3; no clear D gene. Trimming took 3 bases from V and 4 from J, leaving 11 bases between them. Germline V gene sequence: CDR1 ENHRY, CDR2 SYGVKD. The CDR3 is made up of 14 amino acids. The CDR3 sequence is CAISDGARSDTQYF. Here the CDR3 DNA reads TGTGCCATCAGTGACGGTGCGAGGTCAGATACGCAGTATTTT.

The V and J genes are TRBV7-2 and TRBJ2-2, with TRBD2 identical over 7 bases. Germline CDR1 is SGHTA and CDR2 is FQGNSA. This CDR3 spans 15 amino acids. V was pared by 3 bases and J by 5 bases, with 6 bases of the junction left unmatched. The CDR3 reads CASSFAVGGTGELFF. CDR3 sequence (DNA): TGTGCCAGCAGCTTCGCCGTCGGGGGGACCGGGGAGCTGTTTTTT. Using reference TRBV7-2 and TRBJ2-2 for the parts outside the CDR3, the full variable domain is GAGVSQSPSNKVTEKGKDVELRCDPISGHTALYWYRQSLGQGLEFLIYFQGNSAPDKSGLPSDRFSAERTGGSVSTLTIQRTQQEDSAVYLCASSFAVGGTGELFFGEGSRLTVL.

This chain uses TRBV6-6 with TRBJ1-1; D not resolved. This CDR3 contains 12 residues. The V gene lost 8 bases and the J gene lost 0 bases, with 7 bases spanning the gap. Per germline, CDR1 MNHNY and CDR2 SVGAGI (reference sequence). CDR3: CASGRMNTEAFF. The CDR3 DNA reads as TGTGCCAGCGGGCGAATGAACACTGAAGCTTTCTTT.

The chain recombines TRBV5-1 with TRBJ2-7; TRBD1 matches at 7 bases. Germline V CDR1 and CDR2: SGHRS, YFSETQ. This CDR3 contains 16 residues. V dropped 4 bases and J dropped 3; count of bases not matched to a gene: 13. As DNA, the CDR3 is TGCGCCAGCAGCAGATCCCTACAGGGGAGTAGCTACGAGCAGTACTTC. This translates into CASSRSLQGSSYEQYF.

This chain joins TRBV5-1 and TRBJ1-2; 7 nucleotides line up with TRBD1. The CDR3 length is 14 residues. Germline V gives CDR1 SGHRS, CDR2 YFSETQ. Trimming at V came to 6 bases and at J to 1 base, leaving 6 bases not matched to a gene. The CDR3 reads CASNWDSNNYGYTF. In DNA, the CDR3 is TGCGCCAGCAACTGGGACAGTAATAACTATGGCTACACCTTC.

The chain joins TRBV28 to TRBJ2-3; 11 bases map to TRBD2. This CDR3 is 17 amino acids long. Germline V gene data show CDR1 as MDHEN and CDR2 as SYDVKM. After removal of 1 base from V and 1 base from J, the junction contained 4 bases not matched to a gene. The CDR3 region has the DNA TGTGCCAGCAGTTTATCCCCGACTAGCGGGGGCACAGATACGCAGTATTTT. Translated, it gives CASSLSPTSGGTDTQYF.

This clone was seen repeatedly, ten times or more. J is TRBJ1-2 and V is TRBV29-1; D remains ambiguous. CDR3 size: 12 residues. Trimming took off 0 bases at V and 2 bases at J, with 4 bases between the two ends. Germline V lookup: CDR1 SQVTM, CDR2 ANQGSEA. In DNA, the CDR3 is TGCAGCGTTGAAGATCTAAACTATGGCTACACCTTC. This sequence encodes CSVEDLNYGYTF.

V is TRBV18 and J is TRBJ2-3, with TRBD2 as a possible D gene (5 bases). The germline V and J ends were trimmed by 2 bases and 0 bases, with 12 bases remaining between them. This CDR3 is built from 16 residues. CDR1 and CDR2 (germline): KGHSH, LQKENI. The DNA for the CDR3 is TGTGCCAGCTCACCAGGAATGGAGGACAGCACAGATACGCAGTATTTT. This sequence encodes CASSPGMEDSTDTQYF.

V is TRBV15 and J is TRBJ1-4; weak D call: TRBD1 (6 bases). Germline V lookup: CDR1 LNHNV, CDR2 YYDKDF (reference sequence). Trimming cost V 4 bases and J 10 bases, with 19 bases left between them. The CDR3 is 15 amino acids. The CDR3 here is CATSTFGTRSAKLFF. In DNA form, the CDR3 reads TGTGCCACCAGCACCTTCGGGACACGGAGCGCAAAACTGTTTTTT.

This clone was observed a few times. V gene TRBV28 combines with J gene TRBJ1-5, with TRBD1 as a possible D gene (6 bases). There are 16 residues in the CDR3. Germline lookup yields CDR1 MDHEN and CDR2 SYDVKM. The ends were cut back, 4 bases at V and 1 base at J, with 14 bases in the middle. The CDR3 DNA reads TGTGCCAGCAGTTCCTCACCGCAGGGGAGCAATCAGCCCCAGCATTTT. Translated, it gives CASSSSPQGSNQPQHF. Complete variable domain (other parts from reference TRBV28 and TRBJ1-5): DVKVTQSSRYLVKRTGEKVFLECVQDMDHENMFWYRQDPGLGLRLIYFSYDVKMKEKGDIPEGYSVSREKKERFSLILESASTNQTSMYLCASSSSPQGSNQPQHFGDGTRLSIL.